One T cell receptor (beta chain) is described in this entry. What antigen it recognizes has not been identified. The record has no base qualities; no much larger clone is one base away. TCRbeta CDR3 regions were amplified from genomic DNA using the immunoSEQ Assay, a bias-controlled multiplex PCR. On the authors' methods: The number of nucleated cells in each sample was estimated by amplification of reference gene primers within the assay. Sequence reads were collapsed and filtered to measure the absolute abundance of every unique TCRbeta CDR3 rearrangement. For each sample, productive Simpson clonality was calculated by taking the square root of Simpson's diversity index across productive rearrangements. TCRdb's version of the immuneACCESS table is confined to in-frame rearrangements and falls short of the full clone set. An unresolved V gene accounts for under half of the shortfall where checked; the remainder is of unknown origin. V, J and clone size reflect that table, while D and trimming were determined from the DNA. The sample records about 160,000 clones, about four fifths of which are singletons. The ten largest account for roughly 8% of the sample.

This specimen comes from a study of blood T cell repertoires in COVID-19 (dated by TCRdb to 2019 to 2021). Background for the entire study: Samples covering the acute and convalescent phases of COVID-19 were provided by collaborators in the United States, Italy and Spain. The material from the prospective study consisted of cDNA or gDNA derived from T cells, B-cell-depleted T cells, or PBMCs. The dataset comprised deeply sampled blood TCRbeta repertoires from subjects exposed to, actively infected with, or recovered from COVID-19. The repertoires were released in a freely available public database intended as a resource for research on the immune response to SARS-CoV-2. The samples were drawn from the first 160 participants of the ongoing ImmuneRACE study and from 1,254 subjects provided by 6 global collaborators. Sample metadata almost always included a de-identified subject ID, COVID-19 status, age in years and sex. Where available, HLA class I and class II types were taken from metadata supplied by the sample provider and were not determined by assay-based typing. Study-wide conclusions, independent of this receptor: Clinical and demographic metadata were provided uncurated, with the amount varying by source and participant.

One collaborating source in Seattle enrolled patients while the patients were actively infected and followed the patients over time throughout the course of disease. Collaborating institutions collected whole blood in K2EDTA tubes following their own protocols. Collaborator samples were shipped for TCRbeta analysis as frozen whole blood, isolated PBMCs, or DNA extracted from either sample type. This sequence originates from a woman aged 55 to 70 with COVID-19, enrolled during active disease. The sequenced sample consisted of peripheral blood.

In nucleotides, the sequence is TGCGCCAGCAGCTTGGAGGGTAGCGGGATGTTCAAAGTGTCCTACGAGCAGTACTTC. This is translated as CASSLEGSGMFKVSYEQYF. The chain employs TRBV5-1 and TRBJ2-7; TRBD2 aligns with 8 central bases. The CDR1 and CDR2 encoded by the germline V gene are SGHRS and YFSETQ. V is cut back by 0 bases and J by 1 base, with 15 bases in the junction unmatched. Inclusive of the bounding cysteine and phenylalanine, the CDR3 is 19 residues long. Only the CDR3 DNA stays, 57 bases, in frame from base 1.